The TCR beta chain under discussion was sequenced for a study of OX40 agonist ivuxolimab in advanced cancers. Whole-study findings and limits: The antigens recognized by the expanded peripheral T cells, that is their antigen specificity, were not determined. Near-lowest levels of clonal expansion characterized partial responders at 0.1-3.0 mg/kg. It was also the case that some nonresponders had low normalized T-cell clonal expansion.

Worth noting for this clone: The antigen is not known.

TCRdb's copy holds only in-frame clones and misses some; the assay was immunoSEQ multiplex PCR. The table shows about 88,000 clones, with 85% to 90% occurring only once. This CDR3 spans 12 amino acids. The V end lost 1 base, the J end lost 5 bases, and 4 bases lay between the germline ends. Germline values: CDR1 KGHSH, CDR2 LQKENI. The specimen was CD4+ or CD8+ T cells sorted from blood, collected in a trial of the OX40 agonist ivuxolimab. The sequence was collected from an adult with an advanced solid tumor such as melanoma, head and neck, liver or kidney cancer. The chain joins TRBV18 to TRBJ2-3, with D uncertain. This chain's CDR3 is CASSPREDTQYF. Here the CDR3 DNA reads TGTGCCAGCTCACCACGGGAAGATACGCAGTATTTT. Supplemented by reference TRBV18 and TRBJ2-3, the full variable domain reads NAGVMQNPRHLVRRRGQEARLRCSPMKGHSHVYWYRQLPEEGLKFMVYLQKENIIDESGMPKERFSAEFPKEGPSILRIQQVVRGDSAAYFCASSPREDTQYFGPGTRLTVL.